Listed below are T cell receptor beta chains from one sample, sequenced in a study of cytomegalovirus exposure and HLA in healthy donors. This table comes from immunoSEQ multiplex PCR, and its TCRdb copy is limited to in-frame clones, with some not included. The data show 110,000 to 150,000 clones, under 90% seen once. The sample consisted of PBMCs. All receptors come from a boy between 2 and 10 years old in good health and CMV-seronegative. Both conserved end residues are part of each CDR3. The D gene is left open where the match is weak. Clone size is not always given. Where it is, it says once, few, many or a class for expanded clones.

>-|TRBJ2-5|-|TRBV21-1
TGTGCCAGCAGCAAAGCGGGGGGACAGGGGGAAATGGAGACCCAGTACTTC
CASSKAGGQGEMETQYF
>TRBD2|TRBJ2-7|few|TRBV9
TGTGCCAGCAGCGCGGGGTCCGAAAAACACACCGGGACTATCGATTACGAGCAGTACTTC
CASSAGSEKHTGTIDYEQYF
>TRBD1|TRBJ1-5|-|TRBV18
TGTGCCAGCTCCGCCGCGGGACAGCCCAATCAGCCCCAGCATTTT
CASSAAGQPNQPQHF
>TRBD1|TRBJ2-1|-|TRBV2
TGTGCCAGCAGTGGGACAGGGGGCCGCGATGAGCAGTTCTTC
CASSGTGGRDEQFF
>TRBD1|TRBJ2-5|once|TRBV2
TGTGCCAGCTTCCCGGGACAGGGGCAAGAGACCCAGTACTTC
CASFPGQGQETQYF
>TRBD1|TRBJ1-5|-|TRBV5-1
TGCGCCAGCAGCTTATTTCCCCTTAGTCGGACAGGGGGTAGCAATCAGCCCCAGCATTTT
CASSLFPLSRTGGSNQPQHF
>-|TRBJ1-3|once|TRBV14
TGTGCCAGCAGCCAAGTATCGGGAAGAAACACCATATATTTT
CASSQVSGRNTIYF
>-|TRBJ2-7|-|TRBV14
TGTGCCAGCAGCCAAGATATCGGTCGGAGCTTACAGTACTTC
CASSQDIGRSLQYF
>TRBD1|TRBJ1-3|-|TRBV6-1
TGTGCCAGCAGTGCATTCGCCGGGACAGGCCTCTCTGGAAACACCATATATTTT
CASSAFAGTGLSGNTIYF
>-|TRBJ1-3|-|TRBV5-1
TGCGCCAGCAGCTTGAACTCTCCCCGAACGGGAAACACCATATATTTT
CASSLNSPRTGNTIYF
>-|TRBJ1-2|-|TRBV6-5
TGTGCCAGCACTAACGGACAGAACTATGGCTACACCTTC
CASTNGQNYGYTF
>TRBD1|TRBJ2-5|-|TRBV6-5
TGTGCCAGCAGCAACAGGGGAAGAGAGACCCAGTACTTC
CASSNRGRETQYF
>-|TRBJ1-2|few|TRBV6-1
TGTGCCAGCAGTGAACGGGGGTCGCATGGCTACACCTTC
CASSERGSHGYTF
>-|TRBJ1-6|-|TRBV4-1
TGCGCCAGCAGCCAAGTGAGTACAGGACCTAATTCACCCCTCCACTTT
CASSQVSTGPNSPLHF
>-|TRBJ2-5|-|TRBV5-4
TGTGCCAGCAGCTTGGCAGGGCCAGAGACCCAGTACTTC
CASSLAGPETQYF
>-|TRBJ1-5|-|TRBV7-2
TGTGCCAGCAGCTTAGCCCCGACCGGGTGGAGTCAGCCCCAGCATTTT
CASSLAPTGWSQPQHF
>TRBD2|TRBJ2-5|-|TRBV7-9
TGTGCCAGCAGAGGGCGGGAGGGGGAGACCCAGTACTTC
CASRGREGETQYF
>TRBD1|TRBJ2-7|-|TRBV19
TGTGCCAGTAGTTTAACAGGGGTCTCCTACGAGCAGTACTTC
CASSLTGVSYEQYF
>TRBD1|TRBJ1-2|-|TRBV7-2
TGTGCCAGCAGCTCTCAGACAGGGGATCGTGGCTACACCTTC
CASSSQTGDRGYTF
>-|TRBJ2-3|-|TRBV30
TGTGCCTGGAGGCTACGCAGCACAGATACGCAGTATTTT
CAWRLRSTDTQYF
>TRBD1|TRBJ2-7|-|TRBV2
TGTGCCAGCTGGCGGGGACAGGGTGCCCACGAGCAGTACTTC
CASWRGQGAHEQYF
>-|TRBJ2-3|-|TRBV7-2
TGTGCCAGCAGCTTAGAGTCAGGGGGCACAGATACGCAGTATTTT
CASSLESGGTDTQYF
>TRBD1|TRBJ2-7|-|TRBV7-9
TGTGCCAGCGAGATAGGACAGGGAGATTACGAGCAGTACTTC
CASEIGQGDYEQYF
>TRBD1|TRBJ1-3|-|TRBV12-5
TGTGCTAGTGGTACCGACAGGGGGGCGGCTGGAAACACCATATATTTT
CASGTDRGAAGNTIYF
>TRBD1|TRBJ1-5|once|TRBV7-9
TGTTCCAGCAGCTTAGTGGGGCCCGGGGACAGGGGCCAAGTTTATCCCCAGCATTTT
CSSSLVGPGDRGQVYPQHF
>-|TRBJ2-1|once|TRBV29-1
TGCAGCGTCACAGGTAGCTCCTACAATGAGCAGTTCTTC
CSVTGSSYNEQFF
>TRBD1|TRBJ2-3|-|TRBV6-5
TGTGCCAGCAGTTACTCCGGACAGGGAATGGATACGCAGTATTTT
CASSYSGQGMDTQYF
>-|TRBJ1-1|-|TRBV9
TGTGCCAGCAGCGTAGGTCCGAGAACCGATCTTAAAGCTTTCTTT
CASSVGPRTDLKAFF
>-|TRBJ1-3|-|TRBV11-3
TGTGCCAGCAGCACTATCCTGACAGTAGGAAACACCATATATTTT
CASSTILTVGNTIYF
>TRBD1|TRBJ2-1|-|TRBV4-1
TGCGCCAGCAGCCCCCGGGACAGCTTAGGCAATGAGCAGTTCTTC
CASSPRDSLGNEQFF
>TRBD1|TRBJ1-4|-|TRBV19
TGTGCCAGTAGCTCACCGGACAGGCAGTGGGCTAATGAAAAACTGTTTTTT
CASSSPDRQWANEKLFF
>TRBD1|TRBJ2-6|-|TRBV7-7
TGTGCCAGCAGCCCCGAGACAGGGTGGGCGACTGGGGCCAACGTCCTGACTTTC
CASSPETGWATGANVLTF
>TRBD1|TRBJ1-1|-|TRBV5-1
TGCGCCAGCAGCTCTGGGACAGTCTGGTCACCAATGAACACTGAAGCTTTCTTT
CASSSGTVWSPMNTEAFF
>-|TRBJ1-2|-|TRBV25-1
TGTGCCATAGGAGAGCGCTATGGCTACACCTTC
CAIGERYGYTF
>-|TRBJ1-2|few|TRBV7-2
TGTGCCAGCAGCTTAGGAACAGGGTGGCTTTCGGATGGCTACACCTTC
CASSLGTGWLSDGYTF
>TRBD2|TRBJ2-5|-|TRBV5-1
TGCGCCAGCAGCTTACTGGGGACTAGCGGGGGGTACCAAGAGACCCAGTACTTC
CASSLLGTSGGYQETQYF
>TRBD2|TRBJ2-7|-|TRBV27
TGTGCCAGCAGGGGACTAGCGGGAGGGCTTAGCTCCTACGAGCAGTACTTC
CASRGLAGGLSSYEQYF
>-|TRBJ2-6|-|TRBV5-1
TGCGCCACGCAGAATCGGGTCGCCGGGGCCAACGTCCTGACTTTC
CATQNRVAGANVLTF
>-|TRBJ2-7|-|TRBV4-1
TGCGCCAGCAGCCCCCGGAGACCAGAGGAGGGGTCCTACGAGCAGTACTTC
CASSPRRPEEGSYEQYF
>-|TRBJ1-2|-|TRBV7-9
TGTGCCAGCAGCTTAGGCGCAGGGATCGGTGGCTACACCTTC
CASSLGAGIGGYTF
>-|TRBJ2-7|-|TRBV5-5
TGTGCCAGCAGCTTGCGGCTTGGAGGGTACGAGCAGTACTTC
CASSLRLGGYEQYF
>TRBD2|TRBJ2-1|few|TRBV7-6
TGTGCCAGCAGCTCGGGAGGAAACAATGAGCAGTTCTTC
CASSSGGNNEQFF